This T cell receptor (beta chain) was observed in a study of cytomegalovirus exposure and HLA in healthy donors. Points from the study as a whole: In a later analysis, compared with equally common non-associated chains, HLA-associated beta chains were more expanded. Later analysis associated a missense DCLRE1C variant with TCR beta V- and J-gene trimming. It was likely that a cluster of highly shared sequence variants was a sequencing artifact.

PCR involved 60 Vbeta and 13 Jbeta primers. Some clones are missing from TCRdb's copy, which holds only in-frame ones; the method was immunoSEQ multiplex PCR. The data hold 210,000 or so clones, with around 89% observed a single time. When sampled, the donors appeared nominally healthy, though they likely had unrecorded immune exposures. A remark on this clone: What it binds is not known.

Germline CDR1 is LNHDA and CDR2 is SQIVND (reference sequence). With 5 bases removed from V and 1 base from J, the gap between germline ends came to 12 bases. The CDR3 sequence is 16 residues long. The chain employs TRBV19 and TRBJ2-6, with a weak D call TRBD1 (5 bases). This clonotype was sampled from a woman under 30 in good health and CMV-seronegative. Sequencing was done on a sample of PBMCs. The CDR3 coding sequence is TGTGCCAGTAGTGACAGTCCCTCATCTGGGGCCAACGTCCTGACTTTC. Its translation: CASSDSPSSGANVLTF.